This TCR beta chain was obtained from a study of breast tumors, draining lymph nodes, adjacent tissues. A single record per CDR3 protein comes from TCRdb applying MiXCR to the multiplex PCR reads. The profile shows about 220,000 distinct CDR3 sequences, under 35% of them singletons. CDR1 is SQVTM and CDR2 is ANQGSEA in the germline V gene. Germline trimming cut 7 bases from V and 4 bases from J; bases unmatched to any gene: 11. This CDR3 is 14 amino acids long. The lymph nodes were axillary draining lymph nodes from breast cancer patients. The V gene is TRBV29-1, the J gene TRBJ2-7, with 9 nucleotides matching TRBD1. The sequenced material came from axillary lymph node tissue. This clonotype was sampled from a female donor with breast cancer. Some clones in this sample may be carry-over from other donors' samples. The CDR3 DNA reads TGCAGCGCTGACCCGGGACAGGGTGGGTACGAGCAGTACTTC. Its translation is CSADPGQGGYEQYF.